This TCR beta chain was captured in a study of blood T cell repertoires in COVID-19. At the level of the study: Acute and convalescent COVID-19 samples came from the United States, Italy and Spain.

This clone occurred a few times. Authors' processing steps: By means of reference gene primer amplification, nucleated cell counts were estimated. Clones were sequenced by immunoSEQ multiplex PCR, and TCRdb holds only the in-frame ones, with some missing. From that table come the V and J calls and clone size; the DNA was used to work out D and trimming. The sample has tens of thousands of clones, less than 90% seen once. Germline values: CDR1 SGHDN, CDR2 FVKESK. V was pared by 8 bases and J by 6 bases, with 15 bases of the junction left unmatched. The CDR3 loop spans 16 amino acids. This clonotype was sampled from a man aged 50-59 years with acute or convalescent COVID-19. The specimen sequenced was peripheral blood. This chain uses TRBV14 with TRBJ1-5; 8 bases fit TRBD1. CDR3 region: CASGPGRGQFCQPQHF. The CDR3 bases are TGTGCCAGCGGTCCCGGCAGGGGGCAATTTTGTCAGCCCCAGCATTTT.